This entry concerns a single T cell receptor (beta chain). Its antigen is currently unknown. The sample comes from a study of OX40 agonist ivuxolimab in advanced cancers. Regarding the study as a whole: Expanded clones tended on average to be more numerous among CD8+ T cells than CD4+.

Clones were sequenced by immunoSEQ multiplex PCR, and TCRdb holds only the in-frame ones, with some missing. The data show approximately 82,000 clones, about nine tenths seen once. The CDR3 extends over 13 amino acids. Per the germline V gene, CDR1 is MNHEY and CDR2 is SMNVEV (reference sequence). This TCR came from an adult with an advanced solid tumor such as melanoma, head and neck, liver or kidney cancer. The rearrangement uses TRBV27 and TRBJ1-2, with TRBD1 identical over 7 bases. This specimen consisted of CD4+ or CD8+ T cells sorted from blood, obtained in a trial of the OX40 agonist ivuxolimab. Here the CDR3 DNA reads TGTGTCACATCGGGACAGAATAACTATGGCTACACCTTC. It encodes CVTSGQNNYGYTF.